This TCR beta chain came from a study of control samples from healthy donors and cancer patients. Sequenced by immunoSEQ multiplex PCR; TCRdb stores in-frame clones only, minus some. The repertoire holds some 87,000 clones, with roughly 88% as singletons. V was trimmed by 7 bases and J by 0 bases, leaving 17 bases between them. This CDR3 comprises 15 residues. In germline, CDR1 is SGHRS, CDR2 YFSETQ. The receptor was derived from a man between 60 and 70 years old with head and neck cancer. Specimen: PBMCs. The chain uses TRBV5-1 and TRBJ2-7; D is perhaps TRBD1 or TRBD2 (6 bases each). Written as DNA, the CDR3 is TGCGCCAGCTCCCGGGGGCAGATTGCCTCCTACGAGCAGTACTTC. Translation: CASSRGQIASYEQYF.